Detailed here is one T cell receptor (beta chain). Its antigen is currently unknown. Chemo-refractory metastatic non-small-cell lung cancer patients underwent focal radiation alongside CTLA-4 blockade with ipilimumab. This record belongs to a study of radiotherapy plus CTLA-4 blockade in lung cancer. The wider study: For around 18% of patients, objective responses occurred, and around 31% had disease control. Findings of the study overall: Early blood T cell clone dynamics, with interferon-beta, were reported to best predict response. Once radiotherapy plus ipilimumab had been given, TCR clones derived from tumor expanded in blood.

The germline gives CDR1 MNHNS, CDR2 SASEGT. Trimming took 7 bases from V and 6 from J; bases not matched to a gene: 12. This CDR3 comprises 14 residues. Generated by immunoSEQ multiplex PCR, the TCRdb table keeps only in-frame clones and is missing some. The sample holds about 120,000 clones; around 75% are singletons and the top ten take approximately 5%. The genes are TRBV6-1 and TRBJ2-7; 7 bases line up with TRBD1. This receptor was identified in a human donor with non-small cell lung cancer who had a partial response to radiotherapy plus ipilimumab. This sample comprised peripheral blood, obtained from a patient treated with radiotherapy plus ipilimumab. CDR3 protein: CASNPGTVQSEQYF. The CDR3 DNA follows: TGTGCCAGCAATCCTGGGACAGTACAAAGCGAGCAGTACTTC.